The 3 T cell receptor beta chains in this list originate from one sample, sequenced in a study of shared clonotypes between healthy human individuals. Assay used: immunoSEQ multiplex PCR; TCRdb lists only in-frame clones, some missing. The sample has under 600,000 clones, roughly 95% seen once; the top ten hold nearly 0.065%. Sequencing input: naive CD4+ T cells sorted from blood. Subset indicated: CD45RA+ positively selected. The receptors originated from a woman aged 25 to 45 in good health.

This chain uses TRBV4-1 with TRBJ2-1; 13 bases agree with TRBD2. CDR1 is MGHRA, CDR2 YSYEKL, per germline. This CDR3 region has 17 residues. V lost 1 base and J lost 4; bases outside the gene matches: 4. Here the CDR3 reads CASSQGLAGGSYNEQFF. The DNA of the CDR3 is TGCGCCAGCAGCCAAGGACTAGCGGGAGGTTCGTACAATGAGCAGTTCTTC.

The CDR3 sequence: CASSLFSGSYEQYF. CDR3 coding DNA: TGTGCCAGCAGTTTATTCTCGGGCTCCTACGAGCAGTACTTC. The genes are TRBV28 and TRBJ2-5; D gene unclear. The end of the DNA fits TRBJ2-7 better, so the J call may be wrong. CDR3 length: 14 residues. The germline CDR1 and CDR2 sequences are MDHEN and SYDVKM.

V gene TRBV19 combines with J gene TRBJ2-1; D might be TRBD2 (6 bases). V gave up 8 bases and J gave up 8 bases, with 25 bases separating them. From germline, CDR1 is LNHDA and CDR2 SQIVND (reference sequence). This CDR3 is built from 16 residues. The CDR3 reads CASQPSGLPRGYEQFF. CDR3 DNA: TGTGCCAGTCAACCGTCGGGACTCCCGAGGGGCTATGAGCAGTTCTTC.